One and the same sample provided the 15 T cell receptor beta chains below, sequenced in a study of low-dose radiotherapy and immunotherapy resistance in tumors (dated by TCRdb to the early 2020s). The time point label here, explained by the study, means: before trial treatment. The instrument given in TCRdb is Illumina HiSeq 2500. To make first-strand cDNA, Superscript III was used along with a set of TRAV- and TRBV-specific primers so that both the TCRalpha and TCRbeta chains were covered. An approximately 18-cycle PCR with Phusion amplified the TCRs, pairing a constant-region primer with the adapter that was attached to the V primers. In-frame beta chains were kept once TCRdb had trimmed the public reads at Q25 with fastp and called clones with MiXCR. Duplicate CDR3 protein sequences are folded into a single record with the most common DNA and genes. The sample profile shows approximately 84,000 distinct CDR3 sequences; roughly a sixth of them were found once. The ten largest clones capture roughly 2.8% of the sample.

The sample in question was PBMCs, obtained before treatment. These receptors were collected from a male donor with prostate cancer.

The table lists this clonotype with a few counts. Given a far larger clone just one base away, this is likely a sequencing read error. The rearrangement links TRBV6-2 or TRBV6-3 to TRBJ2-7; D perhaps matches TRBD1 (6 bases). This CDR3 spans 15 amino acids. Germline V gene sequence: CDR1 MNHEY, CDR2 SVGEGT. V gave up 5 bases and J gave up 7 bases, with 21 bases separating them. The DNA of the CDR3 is TGTGCCAGCAGTGAGGACAGCAACTCCTACAATGAGCAGTACTTC. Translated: CASSEDSNSYNEQYF.

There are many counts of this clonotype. CDR3 sequence reads: CASRNLAGGPYNEQFF. In DNA, the CDR3 is TGTGCCAGCAGGAACCTAGCGGGGGGGCCTTACAATGAGCAGTTCTTC. V gene TRBV2 combines with J gene TRBJ2-1; 12 bases match TRBD2. Unmatched junction bases numbered 7, after V lost 6 bases and J lost 4 bases. Germline V gene data show CDR1 as SNHLY and CDR2 as FYNNEI. The CDR3 is made up of 16 amino acids.

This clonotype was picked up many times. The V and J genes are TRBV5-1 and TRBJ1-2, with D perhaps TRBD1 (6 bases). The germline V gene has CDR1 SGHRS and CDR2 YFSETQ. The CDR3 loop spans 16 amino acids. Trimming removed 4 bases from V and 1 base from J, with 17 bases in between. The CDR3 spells CASSPGGGALNYGYTF. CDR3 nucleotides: TGCGCCAGCAGCCCCGGCGGGGGGGCGCTTAACTATGGCTACACCTTC.

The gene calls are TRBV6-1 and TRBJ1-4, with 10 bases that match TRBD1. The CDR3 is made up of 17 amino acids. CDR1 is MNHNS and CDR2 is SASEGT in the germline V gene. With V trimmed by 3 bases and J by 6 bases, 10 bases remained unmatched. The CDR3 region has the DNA TGTGCCAGCAGTGAGCCGGGACAGGGGTACCAGGATGAAAAACTGTTTTTT. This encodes CASSEPGQGYQDEKLFF.

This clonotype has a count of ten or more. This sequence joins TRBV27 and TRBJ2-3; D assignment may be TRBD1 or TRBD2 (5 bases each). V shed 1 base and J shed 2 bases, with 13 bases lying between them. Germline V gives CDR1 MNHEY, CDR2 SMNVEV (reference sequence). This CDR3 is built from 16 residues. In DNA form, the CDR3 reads TGTGCCAGCAGTTTATTCGGGACCTCTAACACAGATACGCAGTATTTT. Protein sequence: CASSLFGTSNTDTQYF.

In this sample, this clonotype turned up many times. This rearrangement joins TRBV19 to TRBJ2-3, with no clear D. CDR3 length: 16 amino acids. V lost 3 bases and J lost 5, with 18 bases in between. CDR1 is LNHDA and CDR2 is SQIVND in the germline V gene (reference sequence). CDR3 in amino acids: CASSIAGGVGIDTQYF. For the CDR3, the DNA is TGTGCCAGTAGTATCGCAGGTGGAGTGGGGATAGATACGCAGTATTTT.

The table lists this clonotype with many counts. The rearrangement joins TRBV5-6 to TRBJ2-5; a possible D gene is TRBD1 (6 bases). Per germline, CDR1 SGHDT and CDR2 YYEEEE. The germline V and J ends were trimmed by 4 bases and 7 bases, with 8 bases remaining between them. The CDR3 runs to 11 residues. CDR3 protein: CASSGRGTQYF. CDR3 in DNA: TGTGCCAGCAGCGGCAGGGGGACCCAGTACTTC.

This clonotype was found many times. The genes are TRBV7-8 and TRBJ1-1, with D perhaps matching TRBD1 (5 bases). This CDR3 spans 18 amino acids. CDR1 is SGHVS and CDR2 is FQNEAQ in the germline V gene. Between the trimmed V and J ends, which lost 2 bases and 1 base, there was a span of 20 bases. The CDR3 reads CASSLKAGSGVGNTEAFF. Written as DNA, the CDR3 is TGTGCCAGCAGCTTAAAGGCAGGGTCTGGGGTGGGGAACACTGAAGCTTTCTTT.

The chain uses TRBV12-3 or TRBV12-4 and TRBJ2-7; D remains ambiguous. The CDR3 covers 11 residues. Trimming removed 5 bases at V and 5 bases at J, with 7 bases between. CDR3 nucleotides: TGTGCCAGCAGTGGGTTCGACGAGCAGTACTTC. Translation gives CASSGFDEQYF.

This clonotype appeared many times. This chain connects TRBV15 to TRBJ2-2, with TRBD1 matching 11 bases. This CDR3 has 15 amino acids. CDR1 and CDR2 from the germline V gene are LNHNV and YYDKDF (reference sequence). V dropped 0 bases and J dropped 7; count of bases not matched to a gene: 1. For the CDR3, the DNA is TGTGCCACCAGCAGAGAGGGACAGGGGGACGGGGAGCTGTTTTTT. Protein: CATSREGQGDGELFF.

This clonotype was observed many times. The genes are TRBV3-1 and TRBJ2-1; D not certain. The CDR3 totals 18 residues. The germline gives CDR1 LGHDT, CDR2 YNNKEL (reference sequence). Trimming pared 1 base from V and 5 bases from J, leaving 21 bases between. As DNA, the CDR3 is TGTGCCAGCAGCCAAGTTTGGGCCCGGTCCACGGGTGACAATGAGCAGTTCTTC. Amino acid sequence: CASSQVWARSTGDNEQFF.

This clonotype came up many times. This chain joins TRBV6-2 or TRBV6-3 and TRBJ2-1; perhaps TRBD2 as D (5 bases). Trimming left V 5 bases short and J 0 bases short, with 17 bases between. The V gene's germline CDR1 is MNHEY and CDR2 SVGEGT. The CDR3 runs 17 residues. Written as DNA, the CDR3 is TGTGCCAGCAGTCTTCAATCGCGGGTAGGCTCCTACAATGAGCAGTTCTTC. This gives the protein CASSLQSRVGSYNEQFF.

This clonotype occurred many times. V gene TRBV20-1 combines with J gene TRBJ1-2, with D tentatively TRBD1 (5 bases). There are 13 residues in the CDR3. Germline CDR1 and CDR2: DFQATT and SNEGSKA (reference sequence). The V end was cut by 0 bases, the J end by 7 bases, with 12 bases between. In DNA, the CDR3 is TGCAGTGCTAGAGATATGGGGCGCGGTGGCTACACCTTC. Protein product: CSARDMGRGGYTF.

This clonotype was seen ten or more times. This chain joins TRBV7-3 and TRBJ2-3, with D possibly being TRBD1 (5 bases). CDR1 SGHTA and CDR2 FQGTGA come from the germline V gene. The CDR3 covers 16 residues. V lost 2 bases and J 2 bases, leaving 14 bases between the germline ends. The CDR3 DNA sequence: TGTGCCAGCAGCTTACCCAAGGACACAAACACAGATACGCAGTATTTT. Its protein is CASSLPKDTNTDTQYF. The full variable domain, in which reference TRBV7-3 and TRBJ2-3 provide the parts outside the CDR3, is GAGVSQTPSNKVTEKGKYVELRCDPISGHTALYWYRQSLGQGPEFLIYFQGTGAADDSGLPNDRFFAVRPEGSVSTLKIQRTERGDSAVYLCASSLPKDTNTDTQYFGPGTRLTVL.

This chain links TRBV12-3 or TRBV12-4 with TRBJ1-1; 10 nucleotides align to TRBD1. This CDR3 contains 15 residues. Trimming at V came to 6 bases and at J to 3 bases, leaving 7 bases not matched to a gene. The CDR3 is CASSDGQGGDTEAFF. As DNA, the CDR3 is TGTGCCAGCAGCGATGGACAGGGGGGAGACACTGAAGCTTTCTTT.